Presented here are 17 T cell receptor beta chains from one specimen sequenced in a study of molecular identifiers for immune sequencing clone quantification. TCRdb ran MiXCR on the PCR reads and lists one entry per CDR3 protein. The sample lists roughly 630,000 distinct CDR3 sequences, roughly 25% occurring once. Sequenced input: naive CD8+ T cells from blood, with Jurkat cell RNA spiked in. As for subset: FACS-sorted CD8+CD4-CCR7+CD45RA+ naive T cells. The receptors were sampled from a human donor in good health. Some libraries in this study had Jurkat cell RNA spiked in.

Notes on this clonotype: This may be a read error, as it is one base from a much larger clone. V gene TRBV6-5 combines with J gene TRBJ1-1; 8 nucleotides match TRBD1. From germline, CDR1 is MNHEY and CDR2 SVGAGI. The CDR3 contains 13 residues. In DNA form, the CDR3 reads TGTGCCAGCAGTTACGAACAGGGGGTAGAGGCTTTATTT. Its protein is CASSYEQGVEALF.

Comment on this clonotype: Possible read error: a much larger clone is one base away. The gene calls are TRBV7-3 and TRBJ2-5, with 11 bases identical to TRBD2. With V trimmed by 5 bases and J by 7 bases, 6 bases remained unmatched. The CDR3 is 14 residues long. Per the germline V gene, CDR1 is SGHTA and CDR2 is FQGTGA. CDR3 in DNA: TGTGCCAGCAGCACTGGGACTAGCGGAGCGACCCAGTACTTC. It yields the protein CASSTGTSGATQYF.

CDR3 sequence: CASSFTDRADGYTF. CDR3 bases: TGTGCCAGCAGCTTTACGGACAGGGCGGATGGCTACACCTTC. The chain has TRBV2 and TRBJ1-2, with 8 nucleotides matching TRBD1. The junction had 9 bases not matched to a gene; V was cut back by 6 bases and J by 6 bases. This CDR3 contains 14 residues. Germline-derived CDR1 and CDR2 are SNHLY and FYNNEI.

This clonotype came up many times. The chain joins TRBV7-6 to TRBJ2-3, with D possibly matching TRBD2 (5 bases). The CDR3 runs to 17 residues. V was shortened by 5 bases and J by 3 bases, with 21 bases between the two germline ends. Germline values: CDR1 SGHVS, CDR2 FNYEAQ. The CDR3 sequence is CASSRRGRQATTDTQYF. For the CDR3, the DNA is TGTGCCAGCAGCAGGAGAGGGCGGCAGGCTACTACAGATACGCAGTATTTT.

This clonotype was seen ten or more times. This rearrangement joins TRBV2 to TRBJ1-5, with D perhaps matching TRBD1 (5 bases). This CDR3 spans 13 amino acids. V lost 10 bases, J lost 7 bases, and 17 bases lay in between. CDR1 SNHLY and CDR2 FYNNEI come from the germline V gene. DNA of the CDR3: TGTGCCATTGCCCGGGGGATTTGGCAGCCCCAGCATTTT. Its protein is CAIARGIWQPQHF.

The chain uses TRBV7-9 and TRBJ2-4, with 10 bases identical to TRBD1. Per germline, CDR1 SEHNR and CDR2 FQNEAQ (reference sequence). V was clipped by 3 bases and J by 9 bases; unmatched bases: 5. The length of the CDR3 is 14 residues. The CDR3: CASSFSTGGGIQYF. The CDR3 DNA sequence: TGTGCCAGCAGCTTTTCGACAGGGGGCGGCATTCAGTACTTC.

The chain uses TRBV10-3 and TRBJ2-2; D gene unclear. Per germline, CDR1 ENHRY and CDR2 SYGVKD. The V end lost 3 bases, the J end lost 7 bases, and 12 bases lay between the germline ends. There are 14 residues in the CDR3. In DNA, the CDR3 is TGTGCCATCAGTGATTCTGGGGATGGCGGGGAGCTGTTTTTT. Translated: CAISDSGDGGELFF.

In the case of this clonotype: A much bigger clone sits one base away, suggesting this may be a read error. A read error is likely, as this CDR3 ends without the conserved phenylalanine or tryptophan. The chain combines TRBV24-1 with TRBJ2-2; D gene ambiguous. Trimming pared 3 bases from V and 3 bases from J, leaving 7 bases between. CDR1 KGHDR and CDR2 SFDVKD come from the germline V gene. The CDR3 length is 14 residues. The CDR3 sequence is CATSDPEHTGELFI. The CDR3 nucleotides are TGTGCCACCAGTGATCCTGAACACACCGGGGAGCTGTTTATT.

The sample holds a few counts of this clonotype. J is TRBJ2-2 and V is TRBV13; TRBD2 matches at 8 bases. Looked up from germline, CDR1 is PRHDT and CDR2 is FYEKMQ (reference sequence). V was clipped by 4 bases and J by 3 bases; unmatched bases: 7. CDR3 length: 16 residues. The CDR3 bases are TGTGCCAGCAGCTCTTTGCGGGGGGTTTACACCGGGGAGCTGTTTTTT. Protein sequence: CASSSLRGVYTGELFF.

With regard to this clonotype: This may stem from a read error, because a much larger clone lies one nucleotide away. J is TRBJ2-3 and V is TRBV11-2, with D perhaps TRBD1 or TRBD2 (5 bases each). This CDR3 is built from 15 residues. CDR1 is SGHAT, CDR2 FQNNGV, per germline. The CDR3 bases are TGTGCCAGCGGCTTTCGGGGCAGGGATACAGATACGCAGTATTTT. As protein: CASGFRGRDTDTQYF.

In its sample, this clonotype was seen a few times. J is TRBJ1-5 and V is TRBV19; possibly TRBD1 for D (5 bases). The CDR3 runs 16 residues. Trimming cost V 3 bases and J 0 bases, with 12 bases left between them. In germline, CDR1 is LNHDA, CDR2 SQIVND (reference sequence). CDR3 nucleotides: TGTGCCAGTAGTATCGGGACGGGTTCTAGCAATCAGCCCCAGCATTTT. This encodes CASSIGTGSSNQPQHF.

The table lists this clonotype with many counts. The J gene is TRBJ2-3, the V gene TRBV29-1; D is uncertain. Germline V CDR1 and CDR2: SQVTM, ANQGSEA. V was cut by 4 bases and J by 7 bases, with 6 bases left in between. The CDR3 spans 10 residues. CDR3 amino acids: CSVGSNTQYF. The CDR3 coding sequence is TGCAGCGTTGGATCGAATACGCAGTATTTT.

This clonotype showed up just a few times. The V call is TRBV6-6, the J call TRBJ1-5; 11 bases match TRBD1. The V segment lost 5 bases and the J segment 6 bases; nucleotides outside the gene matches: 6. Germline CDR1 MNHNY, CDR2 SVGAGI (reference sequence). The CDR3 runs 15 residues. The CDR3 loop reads CASSGGTGGAQPQHF. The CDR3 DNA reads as TGTGCCAGCAGTGGTGGGACAGGGGGTGCTCAGCCCCAGCATTTT.

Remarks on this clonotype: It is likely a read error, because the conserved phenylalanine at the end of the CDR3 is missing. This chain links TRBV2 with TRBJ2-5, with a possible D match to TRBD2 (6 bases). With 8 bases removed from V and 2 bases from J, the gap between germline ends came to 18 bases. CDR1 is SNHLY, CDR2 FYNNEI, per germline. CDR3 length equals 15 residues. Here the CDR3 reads CASGPWEAIQETQYY. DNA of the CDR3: TGTGCCAGCGGTCCATGGGAGGCTATACAAGAGACCCAGTACTAC.

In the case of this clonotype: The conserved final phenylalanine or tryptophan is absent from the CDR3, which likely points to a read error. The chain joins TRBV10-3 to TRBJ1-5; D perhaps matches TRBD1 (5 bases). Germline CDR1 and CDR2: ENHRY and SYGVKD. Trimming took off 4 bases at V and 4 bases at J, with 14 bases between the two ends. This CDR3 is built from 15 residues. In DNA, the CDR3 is TGTGCCATCAGTGTTGGGGCAGAACTTAATCAGCCCCAGCATCTT. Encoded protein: CAISVGAELNQPQHL.

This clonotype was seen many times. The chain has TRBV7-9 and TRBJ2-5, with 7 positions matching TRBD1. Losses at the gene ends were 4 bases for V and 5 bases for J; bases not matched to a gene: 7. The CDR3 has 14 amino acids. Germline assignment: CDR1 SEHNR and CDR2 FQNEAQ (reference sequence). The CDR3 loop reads CASSSTGVLETQYF. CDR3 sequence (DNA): TGTGCCAGCAGCTCCACAGGGGTTTTGGAGACCCAGTACTTC.

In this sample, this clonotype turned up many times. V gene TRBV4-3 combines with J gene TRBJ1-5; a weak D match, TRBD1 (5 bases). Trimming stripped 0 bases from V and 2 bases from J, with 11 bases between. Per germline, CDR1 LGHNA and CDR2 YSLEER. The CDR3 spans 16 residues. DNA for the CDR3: TGCGCCAGCAGCCAAGATTCAGGGATCGGCAATCAGCCCCAGCATTTT. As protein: CASSQDSGIGNQPQHF.